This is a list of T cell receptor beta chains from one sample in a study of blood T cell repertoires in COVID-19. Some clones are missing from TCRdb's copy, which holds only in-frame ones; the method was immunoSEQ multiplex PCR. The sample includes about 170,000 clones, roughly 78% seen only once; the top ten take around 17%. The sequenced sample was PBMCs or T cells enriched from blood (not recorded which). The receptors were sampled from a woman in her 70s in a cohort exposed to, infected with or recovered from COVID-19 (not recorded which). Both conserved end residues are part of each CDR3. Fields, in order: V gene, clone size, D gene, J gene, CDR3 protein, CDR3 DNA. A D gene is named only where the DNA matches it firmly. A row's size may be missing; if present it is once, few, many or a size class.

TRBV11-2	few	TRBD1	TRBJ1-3	CASSLGQGRNTIYF	TGTGCCAGCAGCTTAGGACAGGGAAGGAACACCATATATTTT
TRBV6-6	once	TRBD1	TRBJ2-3	CASSPQGADTQYF	TGTGCCAGCAGTCCACAGGGGGCAGATACGCAGTATTTT
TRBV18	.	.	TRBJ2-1	CASSPGLGNNEQFF	TGTGCCAGCTCACCGGGACTCGGAAATAATGAGCAGTTCTTC
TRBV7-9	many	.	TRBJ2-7	CASSRDSAYEQYF	TGTGCCAGCAGCCGGGACTCTGCCTACGAGCAGTACTTC
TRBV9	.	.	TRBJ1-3	CASSVATGYSGNTIYF	TGTGCCAGCAGCGTAGCCACAGGATACTCTGGAAACACCATATATTTT
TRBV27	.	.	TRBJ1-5	CATRWGLDQPQHF	TGTGCCACCCGGTGGGGGCTTGATCAGCCCCAGCATTTT
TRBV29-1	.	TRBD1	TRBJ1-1	CSGATGHNTEAFF	TGCAGCGGGGCGACAGGGCACAACACTGAAGCTTTCTTT
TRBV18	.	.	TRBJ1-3	CASSPPGSSGNTIYF	TGTGCCAGCTCACCCCCGGGGAGCTCTGGAAACACCATATATTTT
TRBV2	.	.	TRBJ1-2	CASRYSYGYTF	TGTGCCAGCAGGTACAGTTATGGCTACACCTTC
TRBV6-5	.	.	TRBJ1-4	CASSQGGDEKLFF	TGTGCCAGCAGCCAGGGTGGAGATGAAAAACTGTTTTTT
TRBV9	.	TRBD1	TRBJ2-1	CASSVGPGTGVREQFF	TGTGCCAGCAGCGTAGGTCCCGGGACAGGGGTACGTGAGCAGTTCTTC
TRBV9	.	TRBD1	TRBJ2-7	CASSVGTGEYYEQYF	TGTGCCAGCAGCGTAGGGACAGGGGAGTACTACGAGCAGTACTTC
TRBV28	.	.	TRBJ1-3	CASSSPPGGQPTIYF	TGTGCCAGCAGTTCCCCCCCGGGGGGACAACCCACCATATATTTT
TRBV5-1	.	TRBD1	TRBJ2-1	CASSQDVTGSNEQFF	TGCGCCAGCAGCCAAGACGTGACAGGGAGCAATGAGCAGTTCTTC
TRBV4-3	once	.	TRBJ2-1	CASSPNRPGHLSSYNEQFF	TGCGCCAGCAGCCCTAACCGCCCCGGACACCTGAGCTCCTACAATGAGCAGTTCTTC
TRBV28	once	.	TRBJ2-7	CASTLSGSSYEQYF	TGTGCCAGCACCCTAAGCGGCTCCTCCTACGAGCAGTACTTC
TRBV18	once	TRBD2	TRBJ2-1	CASSPGQPSGRLQQFF	TGTGCCAGCTCACCAGGTCAGCCTAGCGGTCGGCTTCAGCAGTTCTTC
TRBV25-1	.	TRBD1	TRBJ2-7	CASGTGIYEQYF	TGTGCCAGCGGGACAGGGATCTACGAGCAGTACTTC
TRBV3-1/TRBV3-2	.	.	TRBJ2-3	CASSPRVAEYTDTQYF	TGTGCCAGCAGCCCCCGAGTAGCGGAGTACACAGATACGCAGTATTTT
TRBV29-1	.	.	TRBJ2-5	CSVAQGSETQYF	TGCAGCGTTGCACAGGGTTCGGAGACCCAGTACTTC
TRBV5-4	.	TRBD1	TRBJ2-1	CASSLGTGPFDEQFF	TGTGCCAGCAGCTTGGGGACAGGGCCCTTCGATGAGCAGTTCTTC
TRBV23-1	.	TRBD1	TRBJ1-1	CAIKGEEGAEVVDEAFF	TGCGCCATTAAAGGGGAGGAGGGGGCGGAGGTTGTCGATGAAGCTTTCTTT
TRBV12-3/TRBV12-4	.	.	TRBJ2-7	CASSLGADYEQYF	TGTGCCAGCAGTTTAGGAGCCGACTACGAGCAGTACTTC
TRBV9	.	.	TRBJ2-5	CASSKEEGRWETQYF	TGTGCCAGCTCCAAGGAGGAGGGCCGGTGGGAGACCCAGTACTTC
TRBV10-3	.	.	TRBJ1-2	CAISEGATVFYGYTF	TGTGCCATCAGTGAGGGGGCTACCGTTTTCTATGGCTACACCTTC
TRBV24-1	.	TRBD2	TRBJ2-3	CATSGEPSGSSFADTQYF	TGTGCCACCAGTGGGGAGCCTAGCGGGAGCAGCTTCGCAGATACGCAGTATTTT
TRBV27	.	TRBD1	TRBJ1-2	CASKPDREPFYGYTF	TGTGCCAGCAAGCCCGACAGGGAACCTTTCTATGGCTACACCTTC
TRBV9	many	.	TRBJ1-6	CASSVAQRGSPLHF	TGTGCCAGCAGCGTGGCCCAAAGGGGTTCACCCCTCCACTTT
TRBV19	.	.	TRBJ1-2	CASSIDPFGQGSSYTF	TGTGCCAGTAGTATAGATCCTTTCGGGCAGGGGTCAAGCTACACCTTC
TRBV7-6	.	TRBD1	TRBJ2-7	CASSSLPVGQDYEQYF	TGTGCCAGCAGCTCACTTCCCGTAGGACAGGACTACGAGCAGTACTTC
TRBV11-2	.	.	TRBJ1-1	CASSPTRATNTEAFF	TGTGCCAGCAGCCCCACCAGGGCGACGAACACTGAAGCTTTCTTT
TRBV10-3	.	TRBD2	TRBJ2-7	CAISATSGNAGDEQYF	TGTGCCATCAGTGCTACTAGCGGGAACGCGGGAGACGAGCAGTACTTC
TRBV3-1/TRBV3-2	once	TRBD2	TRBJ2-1	CASSQVAGVYNEQFF	TGTGCCAGCAGCCAGGTTGCGGGAGTCTACAATGAGCAGTTCTTC
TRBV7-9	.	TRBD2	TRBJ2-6	CASSTGRGTAFSGANVLTF	TGTGCCAGCAGCACGGGGCGGGGGACCGCGTTCTCTGGGGCCAACGTCCTGACTTTC
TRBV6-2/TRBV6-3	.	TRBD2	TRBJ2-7	CASSGIVGRAYEQYF	TGTGCCAGCAGTGGTATCGTCGGGAGGGCCTACGAGCAGTACTTC
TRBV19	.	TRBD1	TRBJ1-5	CASSNPGQPNQPQHF	TGTGCCAGTAGTAACCCGGGACAGCCCAATCAGCCCCAGCATTTT
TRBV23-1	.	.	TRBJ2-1	CASSNSTTGIAQFF	TGCGCCAGCAGTAACTCCACCACAGGAATCGCCCAGTTCTTC
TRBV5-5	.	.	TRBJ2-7	CASSFASVGYEQYF	TGTGCCAGCAGCTTCGCTAGCGTCGGCTACGAGCAGTACTTC
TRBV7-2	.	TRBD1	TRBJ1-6	CASSLETGVRNSPLHF	TGTGCCAGCAGCTTAGAGACAGGGGTAAGGAATTCACCCCTCCACTTT
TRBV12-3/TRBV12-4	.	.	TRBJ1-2	CASSWTVTGYTF	TGTGCCAGCAGTTGGACAGTTACCGGCTACACCTTC
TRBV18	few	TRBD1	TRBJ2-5	CASSPPDRGRSETQYF	TGTGCCAGCTCACCACCTGACAGGGGGAGATCGGAGACCCAGTACTTC
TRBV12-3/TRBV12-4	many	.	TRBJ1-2	CASSLWGSGYTF	TGTGCCAGCAGTTTATGGGGCTCCGGCTACACCTTC
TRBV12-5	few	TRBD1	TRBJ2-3	CASVRGQSTDTQYF	TGTGCTAGTGTAAGGGGACAGAGCACAGATACGCAGTATTTT
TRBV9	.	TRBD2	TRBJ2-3	CASSGSGREDTQYF	TGTGCCAGCAGCGGTAGCGGGAGAGAGGATACGCAGTATTTT
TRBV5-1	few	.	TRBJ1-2	CASSLGDVSILGYTF	TGCGCCAGCAGCTTAGGGGATGTGTCTATCTTGGGCTACACCTTC
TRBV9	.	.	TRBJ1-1	CASSVDHRSEAFF	TGTGCCAGCAGCGTAGACCACAGGAGTGAAGCTTTCTTT
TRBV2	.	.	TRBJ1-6	CASSEQGDYSPLHF	TGTGCCAGCAGTGAACAGGGTGATTATTCACCCCTCCACTTT
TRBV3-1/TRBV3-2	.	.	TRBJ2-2	CASSQDPLQAGELFF	TGTGCCAGCAGCCAAGACCCCCTACAGGCCGGGGAGCTGTTTTTT
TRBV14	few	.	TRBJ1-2	CASSPLGTGEYYGYTF	TGTGCCAGCAGCCCCCTAGGAACTGGGGAGTACTATGGCTACACCTTC
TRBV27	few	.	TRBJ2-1	CASRPNFGRDEQFF	TGTGCCAGCAGGCCCAATTTCGGGAGAGATGAGCAGTTCTTC
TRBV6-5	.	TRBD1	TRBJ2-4	CASSYAPGQGTIQYF	TGTGCCAGCAGTTATGCCCCGGGACAGGGGACCATTCAGTACTTC
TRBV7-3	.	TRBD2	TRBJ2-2	CASSAGGTRRTGELFF	TGTGCCAGCAGCGCGGGGGGGACTAGAAGGACCGGGGAGCTGTTTTTT
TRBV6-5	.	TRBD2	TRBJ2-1	CASTLAALGEQFF	TGTGCCAGCACCCTAGCGGCCCTAGGTGAGCAGTTCTTC
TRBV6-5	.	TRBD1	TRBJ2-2	CASTGQGVTGELFF	TGTGCCAGCACGGGACAGGGGGTCACCGGGGAGCTGTTTTTT